This T cell receptor (beta chain) came from a study of response to subunit inactivated influenza vaccine. V dropped 0 bases and J dropped 3 bases, with 12 bases sitting between them. CDR3 size: 14 residues. CDR1 is DFQATT, CDR2 SNEGSKA, per germline (reference sequence). This clonotype was counted ten times or more. Antigen specificity is unknown. One entry per CDR3 protein, called by TCRdb with MiXCR from the RT-PCR reads. The sample records roughly 520,000 distinct CDR3 sequences, about 25% being singletons. Findings and caveats of the study: Only a handful of new T cells, the authors suggested, are recruited with each seasonal influenza vaccination.

This sequence joins TRBV20-1 and TRBJ2-7, with D perhaps being TRBD1 or TRBD2 (5 bases each). The source is a man in his forties or fifties who received an inactivated influenza vaccine. The sequencing used CD4+ T cells sorted from PBMCs, collected about 5 days after vaccination. For the CDR3, the DNA is TGCAGTGCTAGAGAACCGGGACCCTTCTACGAGCAGTACTTC. It is translated as CSAREPGPFYEQYF.